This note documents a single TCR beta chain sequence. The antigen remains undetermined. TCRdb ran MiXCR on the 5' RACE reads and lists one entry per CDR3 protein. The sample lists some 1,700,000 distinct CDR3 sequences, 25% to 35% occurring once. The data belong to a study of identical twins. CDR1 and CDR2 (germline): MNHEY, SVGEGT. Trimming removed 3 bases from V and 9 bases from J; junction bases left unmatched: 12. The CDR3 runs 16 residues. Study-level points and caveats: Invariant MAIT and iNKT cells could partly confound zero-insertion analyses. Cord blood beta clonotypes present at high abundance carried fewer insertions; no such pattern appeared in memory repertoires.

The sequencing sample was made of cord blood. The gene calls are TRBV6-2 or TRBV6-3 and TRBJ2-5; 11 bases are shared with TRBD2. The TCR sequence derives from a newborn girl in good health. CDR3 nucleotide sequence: TGTGCCAGCAGTTATCTTACTAGCGGGAGAAGGGTCGCCCAGTACTTC. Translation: CASSYLTSGRRVAQYF.